The source of this T cell receptor (beta chain) is a study of CD8 T cells in ankylosing spondylitis. The CDR3 contains 16 residues. V lost 1 base to trimming and J lost 3 bases; unmatched junction nucleotides: 0. CDR1 is KGHSH and CDR2 is LQKENI in the germline V gene. This clonotype showed up many times. TCRdb re-analysed the 5' RACE reads in MiXCR, keeping a single row per CDR3 protein. The table lists some 70,000 distinct CDR3 sequences, about 5.7% of them singletons, with around 2.2% in the top ten. The source is a male donor with ankylosing spondylitis or in good health (not recorded which). Input material: blood, either unsorted or a sorted T cell fraction (not recorded which). The J gene is TRBJ2-2, the V gene TRBV18, with TRBD2 matching 12 bases. The CDR3: CASSPRLAGDTGELFF. Here the CDR3 DNA reads TGTGCCAGCTCACCACGACTAGCGGGGGACACCGGGGAGCTGTTTTTT.